Listed below are T cell receptor beta chains from one sample, sequenced in a study of post-analysis software for immune sequencing data. MiXCR was run by TCRdb on the PCR reads, yielding one entry per CDR3 protein. The data contain hundreds of thousands of distinct CDR3 sequences, 30% of them singletons. The specimen was blood. The receptors come from a girl aged 10-17 years with multiple sclerosis. CDR3s include the opening cysteine and the closing phenylalanine or tryptophan. D genes are given only for firm matches. The size entry is marked missing in some rows and otherwise reads once, few, many or a size class.

>few|TRBV6-6|TRBJ1-1|TRBD1
CASSSSGTGRLNTEAFF
TGTGCCAGCAGTTCCTCCGGGACAGGGAGGTTGAACACTGAAGCTTTCTTT
>.|TRBV20-1|TRBJ1-2|.
CSAGPTDGFYGYTF
TGCAGTGCTGGACCGACAGACGGCTTCTATGGCTACACCTTC
>few|TRBV7-9|TRBJ2-5|.
CASSLRRESETQYF
TGTGCCAGCAGCTTACGTCGGGAATCGGAGACCCAGTACTTC
>many|TRBV11-2|TRBJ1-5|TRBD1
CASSWDRGNQPQHF
TGTGCCAGCAGCTGGGACAGGGGCAATCAGCCCCAGCATTTT
>few|TRBV6-6|TRBJ2-7|.
CASSYVSGGLPHEQYF
TGTGCCAGCAGTTACGTCTCGGGGGGCCTTCCCCACGAGCAGTACTTC
>.|TRBV4-2|TRBJ1-2|TRBD1
CASSQDPRGQGYGYTF
TGTGCCAGCAGCCAAGATCCACGGGGACAGGGTTATGGCTACACCTTC
>.|TRBV4-3|TRBJ2-1|TRBD2
CASSQDRLAGGPGNNEQFF
TGCGCCAGTAGCCAAGATCGTCTAGCGGGAGGGCCGGGAAACAATGAGCAGTTCTTC
>.|TRBV5-1|TRBJ2-5|.
CASGSEETQYF
TGCGCCAGCGGCTCCGAAGAGACCCAGTACTTC
>many|TRBV29-1|TRBJ2-1|TRBD2
CSVEGGIPYNEQFF
TGCAGCGTTGAGGGGGGGATTCCCTACAATGAGCAGTTCTTC
>.|TRBV10-3|TRBJ2-7|TRBD1
CAIRDRVWDEQYF
TGTGCCATCAGGGACAGGGTTTGGGACGAGCAGTACTTC
>few|TRBV12-3/TRBV12-4|TRBJ1-1|.
CASSPRGLSGEAFF
TGTGCCAGCAGTCCGCGGGGGTTGAGCGGTGAAGCTTTCTTT